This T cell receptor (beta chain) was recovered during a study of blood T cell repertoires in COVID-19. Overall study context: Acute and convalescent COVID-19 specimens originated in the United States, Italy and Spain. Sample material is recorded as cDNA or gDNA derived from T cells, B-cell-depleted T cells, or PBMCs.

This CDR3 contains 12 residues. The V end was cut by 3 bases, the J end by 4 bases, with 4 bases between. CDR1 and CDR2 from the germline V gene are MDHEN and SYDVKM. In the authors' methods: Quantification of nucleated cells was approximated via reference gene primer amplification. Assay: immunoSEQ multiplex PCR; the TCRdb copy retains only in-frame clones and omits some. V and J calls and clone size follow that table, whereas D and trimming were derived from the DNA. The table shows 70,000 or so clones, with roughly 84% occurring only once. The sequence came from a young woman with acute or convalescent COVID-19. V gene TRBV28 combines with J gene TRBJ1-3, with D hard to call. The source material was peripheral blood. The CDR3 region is CASSLSGNTIYF. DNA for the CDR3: TGTGCCAGCAGTTTGTCGGGAAACACCATATATTTT.